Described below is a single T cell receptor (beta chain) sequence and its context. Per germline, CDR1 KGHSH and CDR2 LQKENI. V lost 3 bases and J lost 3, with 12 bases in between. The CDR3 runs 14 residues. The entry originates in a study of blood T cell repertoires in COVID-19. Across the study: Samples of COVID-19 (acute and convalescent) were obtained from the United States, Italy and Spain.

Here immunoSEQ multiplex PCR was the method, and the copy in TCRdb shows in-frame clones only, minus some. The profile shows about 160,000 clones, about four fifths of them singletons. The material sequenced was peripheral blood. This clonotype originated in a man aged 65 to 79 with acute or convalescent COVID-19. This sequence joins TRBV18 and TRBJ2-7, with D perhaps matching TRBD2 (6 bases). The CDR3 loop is CASSPPGGLYEQYF. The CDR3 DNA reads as TGTGCCAGCTCACCGCCCGGAGGGCTCTACGAGCAGTACTTC.